A selection of T cell receptor beta chains follows, all from one sample in a study of T-cell reconstitution after alpha-beta-depleted transplantation in children. A single record per CDR3 protein comes from TCRdb applying MiXCR to the PCR reads. The profile shows approximately 490,000 distinct CDR3 sequences, more than 9% of them singletons. The sample was PBMCs, taken before TCRalphabeta/CD19-depleted stem cell transplant. The receptors here all came from a child aged 2-9 years with inherited bone marrow failure, due to receive a stem cell transplant. Both conserved end residues are part of each CDR3. Each record gives: V gene, CDR3 protein.

>TRBV7-2
CASSYYRDQPQHF
>TRBV29-1
CSVERGANTGEPFF
>TRBV7-9
CASSLSGGEYNEQFF
>TRBV4-2
CASSQEGFQETQYF
>TRBV7-9
CASVRGQETQYF
>TRBV27
CASSYRDNYNEQFF
>TRBV4-1
CASSQVPLGDPGELFF
>TRBV12-3/TRBV12-4
CASSLTSYDEQFF
>TRBV3-1
CASSQDQPSGLAKNIQYF
>TRBV20-1
CSASGRGWGYSNQPQHF
>TRBV20-1
CSARRGGRVNEQYF
>TRBV28
CASSRGRSGNTIYF
>TRBV7-2
CASSLWRAMNEQFF
>TRBV7-9
CASSLAWAYEQYF
>TRBV7-2
CASSFRVTEAFF
>TRBV3-1
CASSQGGAGVYLWYNEQFF
>TRBV27
CASTKPGWPQHF
>TRBV12-3/TRBV12-4
CASLREGYNEQFF
>TRBV6-1
CASSEGVRYGYTF
>TRBV7-7
CASSQWTSAETQYF
>TRBV28
CASREGTGPPYEQYF
>TRBV4-1
CASSQDPREETQYF
>TRBV4-3
CASSQDRGQVNQPQHF
>TRBV20-1
CSASDGGSGANVLTF
>TRBV2
CASNEGGRTLYEQYF
>TRBV12-3/TRBV12-4
CASSRGQGTDTQYF
>TRBV4-2
CASSQTGGLTWPQHF
>TRBV6-2/TRBV6-3
CASSPRGRTETQYF